The source of this T cell receptor (beta chain) is a study of cytomegalovirus exposure and HLA in healthy donors. The CDR3 has 13 residues. Germline CDR1 reads SQVTM; CDR2 reads ANQGSEA. Trimming took off 5 bases at V and 0 bases at J, with 9 bases between the two ends. The PCR had 60 Vbeta and 13 Jbeta primers. Produced via immunoSEQ multiplex PCR; TCRdb's table is partial and in-frame only. The table includes about 200,000 clones, approximately 78% detected once. Sequenced material: PBMCs. J is TRBJ2-3 and V is TRBV29-1; D uncertain. The sequence derives from a woman aged 50 to 60 in good health and CMV-seropositive. This chain's CDR3 is CSVSRQSTDTQYF. CDR3 nucleotides: TGCAGCGTTTCTAGGCAGAGCACAGATACGCAGTATTTT.